This TCR beta chain was recovered during a study of blood T cell repertoires in COVID-19. Study at large: Samples representing acute and convalescent COVID-19 were sourced from the United States, Italy and Spain. T cells, B-cell-depleted T cells, or PBMCs supplied cDNA or gDNA.

As handled by the study authors: Amplification of reference gene primers provided the estimated nucleated cell counts. Sequencing used immunoSEQ multiplex PCR; TCRdb keeps in-frame clones, though not all of them. That table furnishes V, J and clone size, whereas the DNA furnished D and trimming. The table lists roughly 80,000 clones, approximately 80% of them singletons. The material sequenced was peripheral blood. The receptor comes from a human donor in a cohort sampled during active COVID-19.

Written as DNA, the CDR3 is TGTGCCAGCAGCTTAGAGGGGGGAAACTATGGCTACACCTTC. Its protein is CASSLEGGNYGYTF. This chain joins TRBV11-3 and TRBJ1-2, with D possibly matching TRBD1 (5 bases). V lost 0 bases and J lost 2, with 7 bases in between. This CDR3 comprises 14 residues. Germline V CDR1 and CDR2: SGHNT, YENEEA.